These 14 T cell receptor beta chains originate from one sample sequenced in a study of technical replicates of blood from a handful of donors. The protocol was immunoSEQ multiplex PCR, while the TCRdb copy is restricted to in-frame clones and leaves out a portion. The sample consists of about 70,000 clones, roughly 92% of them appearing once. Sequencing was done on a sample of T cells isolated from PBMCs. The source of these receptors is a human donor in good health.

V and J are TRBV11-2 and TRBJ2-5, with 11 bases identical to TRBD2. V lost 1 base, J lost 4 bases, and 8 bases stayed unmatched. Per the germline V gene, CDR1 is SGHAT and CDR2 is FQNNGV. CDR3 size: 17 residues. The CDR3 loop is CASSLVVGLAGGETQYF. The CDR3 DNA follows: TGTGCCAGCAGCTTAGTAGTAGGGCTAGCGGGAGGAGAGACCCAGTACTTC. Drawing the rest from reference TRBV11-2 and TRBJ2-5, the complete variable domain is EAGVAQSPRYKIIEKRQSVAFWCNPISGHATLYWYQQILGQGPKLLIQFQNNGVVDDSQLPKDRFSAERLKGVDSTLKIQPAKLEDSAVYLCASSLVVGLAGGETQYFGPGTRLLVL.

J is TRBJ2-2 and V is TRBV7-8; the D gene is possibly TRBD2 (7 bases). This CDR3 has 15 residues. V lost 2 bases to trimming and J lost 5 bases, with 12 bases between them. The V gene's germline CDR1 is SGHVS and CDR2 FQNEAQ. CDR3 in DNA: TGTGCCAGCAGCTTATCCGGGGGGCCAACCGGGGAGCTGTTTTTT. Encoded protein: CASSLSGGPTGELFF.

The genes are TRBV21-1 and TRBJ2-5; the table's D call TRBD1 went unverified against the DNA. TRBV21-1 is assigned pseudogene status. The CDR3 loop spans 15 amino acids. The CDR3 coding sequence is TGTGCCAGCAGCGAAAAACCGGGACAGGCGGAGACCCAGTACTTC. Amino acid sequence: CASSEKPGQAETQYF.

This chain links TRBV7-3 with TRBJ1-2, with 9 bases matching TRBD1. Germline-derived CDR1 and CDR2 are SGHTA and FQGTGA. The CDR3 has 15 amino acids. Germline trimming cut 2 bases from V and 6 bases from J; bases unmatched to any gene: 7. CDR3 bases: TGTGCCAGCAGCTTAGGCCCCGGACAGGGGAATGGCTACACCTTC. Translated: CASSLGPGQGNGYTF.

The rearrangement joins TRBV7-9 to TRBJ2-2; TRBD1 might be the D (5 bases). Germline assignment: CDR1 SEHNR and CDR2 FQNEAQ (reference sequence). V lost 4 bases to trimming and J lost 0 bases, with 12 bases between them. The CDR3 has 16 residues. The CDR3 nucleotides are TGTGCCAGCAGCTCGACGGACATCTCGAACACCGGGGAGCTGTTTTTT. It translates to CASSSTDISNTGELFF.

The chain is built from TRBV5-8 and TRBJ1-5; the match to TRBD1 covers 9 bases. J was trimmed by 8 bases and V by 0 bases; bases with no gene match: 6. This CDR3 comprises 15 residues. Per the germline V gene, CDR1 is SGHTS and CDR2 is YDEGEE. CDR3 DNA sequence: TGTGCCAGCAGCTTGGGACAGGGGGGCTATGAGCCCCAGCATTTT. This encodes CASSLGQGGYEPQHF.

The chain carries TRBV5-4 and TRBJ2-1; TRBD1 is a possible D gene (7 bases). From germline, CDR1 is SGHNT and CDR2 YYREEE (reference sequence). The CDR3 runs 13 residues. The CDR3 bases are TGTGCGATCAGGGGGAGCGGGTACAATGAGCAGTTCTTC. Residues: CAIRGSGYNEQFF.

The J gene is TRBJ1-2, the V gene TRBV19; 7 bases fit TRBD1. Germline V CDR1 and CDR2: LNHDA, SQIVND (reference sequence). Germline trimming cut 9 bases from V and 4 bases from J; bases unmatched to any gene: 8. The CDR3 has 13 amino acids. The CDR3 DNA reads TGTGCCAGCTCAGGACAGGTGATCTATGGCTACACCTTC. Amino acid sequence: CASSGQVIYGYTF. The whole variable domain, filled in from reference TRBV19 and TRBJ1-2, reads DGGITQSPKYLFRKEGQNVTLSCEQNLNHDAMYWYRQDPGQGLRLIYYSQIVNDFQKGDIAEGYSVSREKKESFPLTVTSAQKNPTAFYLCASSGQVIYGYTFGSGTRLTVV.

This chain connects TRBV9 to TRBJ2-1; D call uncertain. Trimming took off 0 bases at V and 9 bases at J, with 10 bases between the two ends. Germline CDR1 reads SGDLS; CDR2 reads YYNGEE. The CDR3 is 13 amino acids. The CDR3 DNA is TGTGCCAGCAGCGTAGCTACCTCGGGTGAGCAGTTCTTC. Translated: CASSVATSGEQFF.

This chain connects TRBV6-5 to TRBJ2-2; 7 nucleotides match TRBD1. Germline V gives CDR1 MNHEY, CDR2 SVGAGI. V gave up 4 bases and J gave up 1 base; unmatched junction bases: 6. This CDR3 has 16 residues. The CDR3 is CASSFLDRLNTGELFF. DNA of the CDR3: TGTGCCAGCAGTTTTTTGGACAGGCTGAACACCGGGGAGCTGTTTTTT.

The rearrangement joins TRBV4-2 to TRBJ2-3; 9 bases line up with TRBD2. The junction had 4 bases not matched to a gene; V was cut back by 2 bases and J by 4 bases. Germline CDR1 and CDR2: LGHNA and YNFKEQ. The CDR3 runs to 15 residues. The DNA of the CDR3 is TGTGCCAGCAGCCAAATAGCGGGAGACTCAGATACGCAGTATTTT. This sequence encodes CASSQIAGDSDTQYF.

The chain is built from TRBV6-5 and TRBJ1-1; 9 bases are a match to TRBD1. The CDR3 has 14 residues. Germline V gives CDR1 MNHEY, CDR2 SVGAGI. The V and J ends lost 5 bases and 1 base, in that order; junction bases with no gene match: 2. CDR3 sequence reads: CASSTGGENTEAFF. In nucleotides, the CDR3 is TGTGCCAGCAGTACAGGGGGCGAGAACACTGAAGCTTTCTTT.

This chain uses TRBV4-3 with TRBJ2-5; 8 bases fit TRBD2. The CDR3 totals 17 residues. CDR1 and CDR2 (germline): LGHNA, YSLEER. V was pared by 1 base and J by 4 bases, with 11 bases of the junction left unmatched. The DNA for the CDR3 is TGCGCCAGCAGCCAAGTTTTGTTTCGGGAGGGCGGAGAGACCCAGTACTTC. Residues: CASSQVLFREGGETQYF.

V is TRBV7-9 and J is TRBJ1-2; D unclear. Trimming left V 2 bases short and J 8 bases short, with 12 bases between. The CDR3 runs to 13 residues. Germline CDR1 is SEHNR and CDR2 is FQNEAQ (reference sequence). The DNA of the CDR3 is TGTGCCAGCAGCTTATCCCCTATAGAGGGCTACACCTTC. Translation gives CASSLSPIEGYTF.